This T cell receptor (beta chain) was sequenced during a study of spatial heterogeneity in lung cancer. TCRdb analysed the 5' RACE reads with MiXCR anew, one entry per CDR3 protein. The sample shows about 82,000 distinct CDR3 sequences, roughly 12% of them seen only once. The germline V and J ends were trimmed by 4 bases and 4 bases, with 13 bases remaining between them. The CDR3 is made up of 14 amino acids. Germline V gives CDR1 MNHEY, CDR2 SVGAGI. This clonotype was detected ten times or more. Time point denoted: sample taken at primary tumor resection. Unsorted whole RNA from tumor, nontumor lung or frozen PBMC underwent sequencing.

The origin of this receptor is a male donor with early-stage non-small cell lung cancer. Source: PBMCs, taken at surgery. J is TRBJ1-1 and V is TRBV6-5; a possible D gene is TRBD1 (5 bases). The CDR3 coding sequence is TGTGCCAGCAGTTTTTCAGGACACCGCACTGAAGCTTTCTTT. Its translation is CASSFSGHRTEAFF.